This T cell receptor (beta chain) emerged from a study of radiotherapy plus CTLA-4 blockade in lung cancer. Study summary: Disease control was present in 30% to 40% of patients, and objective responses in more than 15%. Regarding the study as a whole: TCR clones of tumor origin grew in blood after radiotherapy plus ipilimumab. Among reported predictors of response, early blood T cell clone dynamics with interferon-beta performed best.

The method was immunoSEQ multiplex PCR; TCRdb's version includes in-frame clones alone and lacks a portion of them. The table includes 100,000 or so clones, approximately 78% detected once. Treatment of patients with chemo-refractory metastatic non-small-cell lung cancer consisted of focal radiation plus CTLA-4 blockade with ipilimumab. Regarding this clone: What it binds is unknown.

The CDR3 is 12 residues long. CDR1 is SGHAT and CDR2 is FQNNGV in the germline V gene. Trimming left V 8 bases short and J 3 bases short, with 9 bases between. The V call is TRBV11-2, the J call TRBJ2-3; D is uncertain. Sequencing was performed on peripheral blood, taken from a patient treated with radiotherapy plus ipilimumab. The clonotype was recovered from a human donor with non-small cell lung cancer that progressed on radiotherapy plus ipilimumab. The CDR3 nucleotides are TGTGCCAGCGCTGGGTCTACAGATACGCAGTATTTT. It codes for CASAGSTDTQYF.